This TCR beta chain comes out of a study of CD8 T cells in ankylosing spondylitis. V was pared by 8 bases and J by 0 bases, with 5 bases of the junction left unmatched. The CDR3 is 14 amino acids. By quantitative 5'-RACE with molecular barcodes, the TCR beta libraries were made. MiXCR, run by TCRdb on the 5' RACE reads, gives a single entry per CDR3 protein. Of roughly 250,000 distinct CDR3 sequences in the sample, roughly a tenth are singletons; the top ten hold 2.5% to 3%. This clonotype appeared many times. Its antigen is not identified. Whole-study findings and limits: What seemed typical of ankylosing spondylitis blood was a TCR beta motif built from several highly homologous variants. Relatively rare in peripheral blood, disease-linked clones were also CD8+. Reportedly, significant enrichment of disease-linked clones occurred in matched ankylosing spondylitis synovial fluid.

This rearrangement joins TRBV12-3 or TRBV12-4 to TRBJ1-1, with 8 bases lining up with TRBD1. The receptor was isolated from a male donor with ankylosing spondylitis or in good health (not recorded which). Input material: blood, either unsorted or a sorted T cell fraction (not recorded which). CDR3 coding DNA: TGTGCCAGCGCAACAGGGGGGGTGAACACTGAAGCTTTCTTT. Its protein product is CASATGGVNTEAFF.